The T cell receptor beta chain under discussion was sequenced for a study of blood T cell repertoires in COVID-19. Study as a whole: Both acute and convalescent COVID-19 samples were obtained from the United States, Italy and Spain.

Original handling: Amplification of reference gene primers was used by the study to estimate nucleated cell counts. Produced via immunoSEQ multiplex PCR; TCRdb's table is partial and in-frame only. V, J and clone size are taken as reported in that table, and D and trimming were inferred from the DNA itself. The sample records roughly 350,000 clones, around 87% being singletons. Seattle patients were enrolled while actively infected and followed longitudinally. Germline V CDR1 and CDR2: MNHEY, SVGAGI. The CDR3 extends over 13 amino acids. V lost 2 bases and J 5 bases, leaving 9 bases between the germline ends.

This TCR derives from a woman aged 50 to 60 with COVID-19, enrolled during active disease. The chain has TRBV6-5 and TRBJ2-5, with D unresolved. The sequenced sample consisted of peripheral blood. In nucleotides, the CDR3 is TGTGCCAGCAGTTACGAATACGGGGAGACCCAGTACTTC. It yields the protein CASSYEYGETQYF.